This TCR beta chain was sequenced during a study of cytomegalovirus exposure and HLA in healthy donors. Study-level points and caveats: A later analysis reportedly identified an Asian-associated ancestry cluster as carrying fewer N-insertions than the approximately 670-donor mean. Presence/absence analysis assumed near-uniform sequencing depth across donors. It was likely that a cluster of highly shared sequence variants was a sequencing artifact. The authors later linked a missense DCLRE1C variant to TCR beta V- and J-gene trimming.

This CDR3 comprises 15 residues. Germline V gene data show CDR1 as SGHTA and CDR2 as FQGNSA. The V segment lost 3 bases and the J segment 2 bases; nucleotides outside the gene matches: 3. Regarding this clone: Its antigen remains unknown.

Primers for the PCR totalled 60 Vbeta and 13 Jbeta. Assay: immunoSEQ multiplex PCR; the TCRdb copy retains only in-frame clones and omits some. Of 160,000 or so clones listed, around 84% are singletons. This clonotype was sampled from a woman younger than 35 in good health and CMV-seronegative. The specimen sequenced was PBMCs. This chain uses TRBV7-2 with TRBJ1-3; TRBD1 agrees at 8 bases. This CDR3 is CASSLQGAPGNTIYF. The CDR3 DNA is TGTGCCAGCAGCTTGCAGGGGGCGCCTGGAAACACCATATATTTT.